This T cell receptor beta chain derives from a study of blood T cell repertoires in COVID-19. Study details: Researchers got acute and convalescent COVID-19 samples from the United States, Italy and Spain. The analysed material was cDNA or gDNA that came from T cells, B-cell-depleted T cells, or PBMCs.

Germline trimming cut 2 bases from V and 6 bases from J; bases unmatched to any gene: 7. From germline, CDR1 is LGHDT and CDR2 YNNKEL (reference sequence). The CDR3 is made up of 15 amino acids. In the original workflow: From reference gene primer amplification, estimates of nucleated cell counts were derived. Repertoires were generated with immunoSEQ multiplex PCR, while TCRdb's copy carries only in-frame clones and drops some. The DNA gave D and trimming, while V, J and clone size come from that table. This table holds about 69,000 clones, almost 90% found once. V is TRBV3-1 (or the pseudogene TRBV3-2) and J is TRBJ2-1; 7 bases fit TRBD2. Specimen: peripheral blood. This clonotype was sampled from a man aged 50 to 60 with acute or convalescent COVID-19. The CDR3 region is CASSQPRWGGNEQFF. CDR3 bases: TGTGCCAGCAGCCAACCTCGGTGGGGGGGCAATGAGCAGTTCTTC.